Listed here are 10 T cell receptor beta chains from one sample, sequenced in a study of blood T cell repertoires in COVID-19. Repertoires were generated with immunoSEQ multiplex PCR, while TCRdb's copy carries only in-frame clones and drops some. Among some 200,000 clones, about 91% were seen once, and the ten largest hold roughly 5%. Sequencing was carried out using peripheral blood. The receptors here all came from a woman between 35 and 50 years old with acute or convalescent COVID-19.

This chain uses TRBV9 with TRBJ1-2; TRBD1 agrees at 7 bases. Per germline, CDR1 SGDLS and CDR2 YYNGEE. V lost 4 bases and J lost 13; bases outside the gene matches: 13. CDR3 length: 13 amino acids. In nucleotides, the CDR3 is TGTGCCAGCAGCACCGGGACAGAGGGTACCGGCACCTTC. Translating it yields CASSTGTEGTGTF. The variable domain in full, with the rest retrieved from reference TRBV9 and TRBJ1-2, is DSGVTQTPKHLITATGQRVTLRCSPRSGDLSVYWYQQSLDQGLQFLIQYYNGEERAKGNILERFSAQQFPDLHSELNLSSLELGDSALYFCASSTGTEGTGTFGSGTRLTVV.

The gene calls are TRBV12-3 or TRBV12-4 and TRBJ2-1; 7 nucleotides match TRBD1. The CDR3 runs 13 residues. V lost 6 bases and J lost 7; bases outside the gene matches: 6. CDR3 in DNA: TGTGCCAGCAGCCCCGGGACAGTGAATGAGCAGTTCTTC. This sequence encodes CASSPGTVNEQFF.

V and J are TRBV27 and TRBJ1-1; 9 bases map to TRBD1. CDR1 is MNHEY and CDR2 is SMNVEV in the germline V gene (reference sequence). The junction had 9 bases not matched to a gene; V was cut back by 3 bases and J by 4 bases. The CDR3 covers 16 residues. The CDR3 DNA reads as TGTGCCAGCAGTTTTCTAGTCGGACAGGGGAGCACTGAAGCTTTCTTT. It encodes CASSFLVGQGSTEAFF.

The rearrangement joins TRBV18 to TRBJ1-1; TRBD1 matches at 7 bases. This CDR3 is built from 16 residues. V shed 5 bases and J 2 bases; nucleotides not matched to a gene: 11. The V gene's germline CDR1 is KGHSH and CDR2 LQKENI. For the CDR3, the DNA is TGTGCCAGCTCATTGACAGGGACCTCCTTAAACACTGAAGCTTTCTTT. This translates into CASSLTGTSLNTEAFF.

The rearrangement links TRBV3-1 (or the pseudogene TRBV3-2) to TRBJ1-5; possible D gene TRBD1, 6 bases. From germline, CDR1 is LGHDT and CDR2 YNNKEL (reference sequence). The CDR3 runs 13 residues. Trimming removed 3 bases from V and 5 bases from J, with 8 bases in between. CDR3 amino acids: CASSHPGDQPQHF. The CDR3 DNA reads TGTGCCAGCAGCCATCCAGGGGATCAGCCCCAGCATTTT.

The chain is built from TRBV19 and TRBJ2-4, with 9 bases that match TRBD1. This CDR3 contains 14 residues. Per germline, CDR1 LNHDA and CDR2 SQIVND (reference sequence). With V trimmed by 4 bases and J by 4 bases, 2 bases remained unmatched. The CDR3 is CASSKGTGKNIQYF. The DNA of the CDR3 is TGTGCCAGTAGTAAAGGGACAGGGAAAAACATTCAGTACTTC.

This chain uses TRBV2 with TRBJ1-5, with D uncertain. The CDR3 sequence is 13 residues long. Deletions cut 8 bases from V and 5 bases from J, with 13 bases between. Germline V CDR1 and CDR2: SNHLY, FYNNEI. CDR3 coding DNA: TGTGCCAGCCATCTTTCAGGCGATCAGCCCCAGCATTTT. This translates into CASHLSGDQPQHF.

This clone is a singleton in its sample. The chain combines TRBV3-1 (or the pseudogene TRBV3-2) with TRBJ2-7; 7 nucleotides match TRBD1. The V and J ends lost 1 base and 12 bases, in that order; junction bases with no gene match: 6. CDR3 length equals 12 residues. Germline loops: CDR1 LGHDT, CDR2 YNNKEL (reference sequence). The CDR3 spells CASSQGPTGWYV. The CDR3 coding sequence is TGTGCCAGCAGCCAAGGGCCGACAGGGTGGTACGTC.

The chain employs TRBV10-3 and TRBJ1-2; D gene ambiguous. Per germline, CDR1 ENHRY and CDR2 SYGVKD. CDR3 size: 13 residues. V was pared by 4 bases and J by 4 bases, with 10 bases between. CDR3 sequence (DNA): TGTGCCATCAGTGTCGAGGGTATCTATGGCTACACCTTC. Translation gives CAISVEGIYGYTF.

The CDR3 DNA sequence: TGTGCCAGCAGCGCCCCGGGACAGGGCCCCATTAACTATGGCTACACCTTC. Its translation is CASSAPGQGPINYGYTF. This chain connects TRBV9 to TRBJ1-2, with TRBD1 matching over 9 bases. The V gene end was trimmed by 3 bases and the J gene end by 1 base; junction bases not matched to a gene: 10. CDR1 is SGDLS, CDR2 YYNGEE, per germline. The CDR3 consists of 17 residues.